Reported below is one T cell receptor (beta chain). Its specific antigen is unknown. Within one base of it there is no much larger clone, and no base qualities were kept. The library relied on the immunoSEQ multiplex PCR assay. For the multiplex PCR, a mixture combining 60 forward primers for TCR Vbeta segments and 13 reverse primers for TCR Jbeta segments was used. Amplification of the CDR3 region of rearranged TCR beta genes was performed with a multiplex PCR assay on genomic DNA. Amplified TCR beta libraries were sequenced as 87-base-pair reads on the Illumina HiSeq System. From the authors' description of their analysis: A later analysis tallied around 87 million unique TCR beta chains across the roughly 610 repertoires, and approximately 12 million of those chains were shared by two or more donors. To remove PCR and sequencing errors, raw reads were error-corrected and collapsed into unique sequences using a nearest-neighbor algorithm that merged closely related sequences. To assign V, D and J gene segments, CDR3 sequences were aligned to IMGT reference sequences. For a sequence to be retained, a match of at least six nucleotides was required to both a V gene segment and a J gene segment. Rearrangements were called productive when the CDR3 lacked stop codons and stayed in frame with V and J; all others were non-productive. CDR3 was defined by IMGT convention, running from the second conserved V-encoded cysteine to the conserved J-encoded phenylalanine. In an earlier analysis of approximately 590 of the donors, sequences lacking an unambiguous match to a single V gene segment were excluded. An earlier analysis of 550 to 650 of the donors classified V segments as functional when productive rearrangements were above 56.7% and as segregating when the standard deviation between donors was above 5%. A statistical classification framework was built to diagnose cytomegalovirus status from the catalog of TCR beta chain sequences. In a later analysis, V and J genes were assigned by comparing TCR nucleotide sequences against IMGT/GENE-DB human TR gene sequences. Using the TCRdist pipeline, a later analysis assigned CDR3 sequences along with most-parsimonious VDJ recombination scenarios. A later analysis defined each TCR beta chain by its CDR3 amino acid sequence plus V-gene family, and excluded reads lacking a unique V-gene family. In a later analysis, fewer than 600 highly shared, low-generation-probability nucleotide sequences were removed to address suspected cross-contamination and a sequencing artifact. In a later analysis, a clonal expansion index for each public chain was calculated from normalized within-repertoire ranks of inferred template counts. In a later analysis, generation probabilities were computed with a VDJ recombination model fitted to out-of-frame rearrangements, and the resulting probabilities were checked against IGoR. In a later analysis, TCR-TCR, TCR-HLA and TCR-CMV co-occurrence was scored with hypergeometric tests, and a repertoire-size bias correction was applied to TCR pairs. In a later analysis, false discovery rates were estimated by permuting HLA or CMV assignments 20 times. In a later analysis, co-occurring TCRs were grouped with DBSCAN, and TCRdist sequence similarity was added when clustering was performed within HLA-allele-positive subsets. Repertoires with fewer than 30,000 or more than 120,000 public chains, plus five repertoires with anomalous nucleotide sharing, were excluded from co-occurrence clustering. Imported from immuneACCESS, the table was reduced by TCRdb to in-frame sequences with V and J called. These copies leave out some clones; in studies compared against another copy, an unresolved V gene accounts for under half, and the cause of the remainder is not known. V, J and clone size reflect that table, while D and trimming were determined from the DNA. The sample includes just over 150,000 clones, with 80% to 90% observed a single time. The ten largest account for roughly 2.2% of the sample.

This specimen belongs to a study of cytomegalovirus exposure and HLA in healthy donors (dated by TCRdb to the late 2010s). About the study as a whole: An earlier analysis of approximately 640 of the donors reported about 250 Gb of sequence data and 120 million or so unique TCR beta sequences from roughly 200 million T cells. An early release covering just under 650 HLA-typed donors comprised approximately 290 gigabases of sequencing data and some 79 million unique TCR sequences. The genetic ancestry cluster associated with self-reported Caucasian donors included about 84% of the roughly 400 genotyped donors. The study aimed to test whether signatures of past pathogen exposure could be identified by cataloging public T cell receptors. The T cell repertoires of several hundred subjects were profiled by immunosequencing and related to cytomegalovirus serostatus. A separate validation cohort of approximately 130 different subjects was used in addition to the roughly 720-subject first cohort. The study combined high-throughput TCR immunosequencing, statistical association of individual TCRs with disease status, and machine learning to predict cytomegalovirus infection status. A later analysis re-examined previously published TCR beta repertoires from more than 650 donors and added high-resolution HLA genotyping to investigate patterns of TCR occurrence. The later analysis used no new phenotypic data to find candidate immune exposures, relying instead on TCR beta sequences and their occurrence across donors. An earlier analysis of several hundred of the donors applied high-throughput TCR beta sequencing to assess whether each TCR beta V gene segment acted as functional or pseudogenic. Donor age, sex, ethnicity and CMV serostatus were collected together with the repertoire data. Genome-wide SNP genotypes for about 65% of the roughly 670 donors were used in a later genetic analysis, which treated that subset as a discovery cohort. All discovery cohort repertoires had been generated using a single sequencing platform. Class I and class II HLA loci were covered by the typing at four-digit resolution. Typing coverage differed by locus: A, B, C, DRB1 and DQB1 were typed in roughly 620-630 donors, DQA1 in 522, DPA1 in some 570, and DPB1 in just under 490. Roughly 5 DR-DQ haplotypes were treated as single units for association and clustering because of strong linkage in the cohort. Across some 400 genotyped donors of the cohort, an average of approximately 240,000 unique TCR beta nucleotide sequences per donor were sequenced, and roughly 18% of those sequences were non-productive.

What the work shows at the level of the full study, not this receptor alone: The study listed 164 TCR beta chains as associated with cytomegalovirus. A later analysis found that HLA-associated TCR beta chains were more clonally expanded and had lower generation probabilities than equally common non-associated chains. Cytomegalovirus status was reported to be diagnosed by the classifier with high specificity and sensitivity in both the original and validation cohorts. In a later genetic analysis, a missense DCLRE1C variant was associated with V-gene and J-gene trimming of TCR beta chains, and the association was replicated in an independent cohort. Approximately 16 rarely observed V segments, including chromosome 9 orphons, were excluded from the earlier analysis of about 610 of the donors because counts were too low. Assigning TCR associations to individual alleles was difficult when HLA alleles, especially DR and DQ, strongly co-occurred. A later analysis found that most CMV-associated TCR beta chains appeared HLA-restricted, with HLA associations seemingly driven largely by CMV exposure. At a false discovery rate of 0.05, a later analysis linked about 16,000 TCR beta sequences to specific HLA alleles. HLA typing was unavailable for some donors at each locus, so association tests used only the typed subset. A further reported finding was that TCR beta sequences accurately predicted the HLA-A and HLA-B alleles for most subjects in the first cohort. The sequencing pipeline was judged likely to have produced a cluster of highly shared sequence variants as a technical artifact. Correlated functional status among segregating V segments might be attributable to linkage disequilibrium, but an unknown experimental factor could not be ruled out. Presence/absence analyses assumed roughly uniform sequencing depth across donors, an assumption that may not hold. Some IMGT-functional V segments, including TRBV6-2 and TRBV6-3, could not be distinguished by the 87-base-pair reads and were therefore excluded. This cohort had only TCR beta chains sequenced, and the lack of alpha or paired-chain data limited which features could be detected. A later analysis found that TCR association rates varied across HLA loci, with DRB1 alleles showing the most associated TCRs and HLA-C alleles the fewest. It was suggested by the authors that the approach could potentially be generalized to other disease states and immunological phenotypes. Across donors, most TCR sequences were observed very rarely, whereas some public TCRs were present in many individuals. According to a later genetic analysis, donors in an Asian-associated ancestry cluster had fewer N-insertions in productive TCRs than the approximately 650-donor mean. In an earlier analysis of a few hundred of the donors, most TCR beta V segments were observed in productive rearrangements about 90% or about 30% of the time, broadly matching IMGT annotations. In vitro tests confirmed that a few of the cytomegalovirus-associated TCR beta chains recognize cytomegalovirus antigens. Immune exposure information for the cohort was limited to CMV serostatus. A later analysis reported that several top co-occurrence clusters appeared linked to parvovirus B19, influenza, CMV and Epstein-Barr virus.

The cohort was made up of about 610 healthy bone marrow donors. Cohort members were all nominally healthy when sampled, although unrecorded immune exposures were likely present. The donor was CMV seropositive and belonged to the group of 250 to 300 seropositive cohort members. A peripheral blood sample was collected from each donor, and TCR beta sequencing was performed on peripheral blood mononuclear cells. Genomic DNA extraction from the blood cell samples was performed with the Qiagen DNeasy Blood Extraction Kit. From the cysteine up to the phenylalanine, the CDR3 has a length of 13 residues. The sequence is cut down to CDR3 DNA, 39 bases in frame from base 1. Cut back by 5 bases and 5 bases, the V and J ends lie 12 bases apart. CDR1 and CDR2 were assigned from the germline V gene as KGHSH and LQKENI.

The rearranged chain carries TRBV18 and TRBJ2-5, with no confidently assigned D gene. The sequence was obtained from a man between 18 and 29 years old in good health and CMV-seropositive. The specimen was PBMCs. The CDR3 region reads CASSAPGSETQYF. The DNA sequence is TGTGCCAGCTCAGCGCCAGGATCGGAGACCCAGTACTTC.